A selection of T cell receptor beta chains follows, all from one sample in a study of blood T cell repertoires in COVID-19. Data came from immunoSEQ multiplex PCR; TCRdb stores just in-frame clones and leaves some out. This table holds some 350,000 clones, around 92% found once. The sequencing input was peripheral blood. These receptors were obtained from a woman aged 25 to 45 with COVID-19, enrolled during active disease. CDR3s include the opening cysteine and the closing phenylalanine or tryptophan. The D gene is left open where the match is weak. Clone size is shown for a subset of rows, as once, few, many or a class of expanded clone.

TRBV4-2	TRBJ2-4	TRBD1	NA	CASSQDQWTGQGSLAKNIQYF	TGTGCCAGCAGCCAAGATCAGTGGACGGGACAGGGCTCCCTAGCCAAAAACATTCAGTACTTC
TRBV7-9	TRBJ2-3	TRBD2	NA	CASSPSGGEYTQYF	TGTGCCAGCAGTCCTAGCGGGGGGGAATATACGCAGTATTTT
TRBV7-2	TRBJ2-7	NA	NA	CASSPFAGVSYEQYF	TGTGCCAGCAGCCCTTTCGCAGGCGTTTCCTACGAGCAGTACTTC
TRBV6-4	TRBJ2-1	NA	NA	CASSEETYNEQFF	TGTGCCAGCAGTGAAGAGACCTACAATGAGCAGTTCTTC
TRBV4-1	TRBJ1-4	NA	NA	CASSQVGGFLNEKLFF	TGCGCCAGCAGCCAAGTAGGGGGATTCCTTAATGAAAAACTGTTTTTT
TRBV4-3	TRBJ1-1	TRBD1	NA	CASSQGDRGTEAFF	TGCGCCAGCAGCCAGGGGGACAGGGGTACTGAAGCTTTCTTT
TRBV10-3	TRBJ1-1	TRBD1	NA	CAISEQGEHTEAFF	TGTGCCATCAGTGAACAGGGGGAGCACACTGAAGCTTTCTTT
TRBV15	TRBJ1-1	NA	NA	CATSRGRGQGLAEAFF	TGTGCCACCAGCAGAGGGCGGGGGCAGGGGCTGGCTGAAGCTTTCTTT
TRBV9	TRBJ2-2	TRBD2	NA	CASSPSGGATGELFF	TGTGCCAGCAGTCCCAGCGGGGGGGCGACCGGGGAGCTGTTTTTT
TRBV5-1	TRBJ2-7	NA	once	CASSLGEGPYEQYF	TGCGCCAGCAGCTTGGGCGAGGGCCCCTACGAGCAGTACTTC
TRBV5-8	TRBJ1-5	TRBD1	NA	CASSLEGTGAQPQHF	TGTGCCAGCAGCTTGGAAGGGACAGGGGCTCAGCCCCAGCATTTT
TRBV6-5	TRBJ1-6	NA	NA	CASSYGPGSPLHF	TGTGCCAGCAGTTACGGTCCGGGTTCACCCCTCCACTTT
TRBV2	TRBJ2-3	TRBD2	NA	CASIATSGGPMGTQYF	TGTGCCAGCATTGCTACTAGCGGGGGCCCGATGGGCACGCAGTATTTT
TRBV5-6	TRBJ1-5	NA	NA	CASSRTPDQPQHF	TGTGCCAGCAGCAGGACACCGGATCAGCCCCAGCATTTT
TRBV7-9	TRBJ2-5	TRBD1	NA	CASSQGRTGIQETQYF	TGTGCCAGCAGCCAAGGTCGGACAGGGATTCAGGAGACCCAGTACTTC
TRBV5-1	TRBJ2-1	TRBD1	NA	CASSPRDSNEQFF	TGCGCCAGCAGCCCCCGGGACAGCAATGAGCAGTTCTTC
TRBV15	TRBJ1-5	NA	NA	CATSRGLSNQPQHF	TGTGCCACCTCCCGGGGTCTGAGCAATCAGCCCCAGCATTTT
TRBV11-3	TRBJ2-1	NA	NA	CASSRDSSYNEQFF	TGTGCCAGCAGCCGAGACAGCTCCTACAATGAGCAGTTCTTC
TRBV28	TRBJ1-6	NA	NA	CAIGQQGPRWALHF	TGTGCCATAGGTCAACAGGGACCACGGTGGGCCCTCCACTTT
TRBV6-6	TRBJ1-2	NA	NA	CASREQENYGYTF	TGTGCCAGCAGGGAACAGGAGAACTATGGCTACACCTTC
TRBV5-4	TRBJ2-1	TRBD2	NA	CASSAHTGTSGNNEQFF	TGTGCCAGCAGCGCCCATACCGGGACTAGCGGGAACAATGAGCAGTTCTTC
TRBV5-1	TRBJ2-3	NA	NA	CASSWRGQGRTDTQYF	TGCGCCAGCAGCTGGAGGGGGCAGGGTCGCACAGATACGCAGTATTTT
TRBV19	TRBJ1-4	NA	once	CASSQEGVPDEKLFF	TGTGCCAGTAGCCAAGAAGGGGTTCCGGATGAAAAACTGTTTTTT
TRBV7-2	TRBJ2-1	TRBD1	NA	CASSVASQGVYNEQFF	TGTGCCAGCAGCGTTGCTTCCCAGGGGGTATACAATGAGCAGTTCTTC
TRBV30	TRBJ1-2	TRBD1	few	CALYRDRAFLRGYTF	TGTGCCTTATACCGGGACAGGGCATTTTTACGTGGCTACACCTTC
TRBV18	TRBJ2-1	NA	NA	CASSPYGGTVRDNEQFF	TGTGCCAGCTCACCATATGGGGGCACCGTTCGGGACAATGAGCAGTTCTTC
TRBV19	TRBJ1-1	NA	NA	CASSSGQRRNEAFF	TGTGCCAGTAGTAGTGGCCAAAGGCGGAATGAAGCTTTCTTT
TRBV3-1/TRBV3-2	TRBJ1-4	NA	many	CASSQDSRRGKLFF	TGTGCCAGCAGCCAAGACAGCCGGAGGGGAAAACTGTTTTTT
TRBV7-2	TRBJ2-4	NA	NA	CASSPLRGSDIQYF	TGTGCCAGCAGCCCTCTCCGCGGGTCGGACATTCAGTACTTC
TRBV6-6	TRBJ1-2	TRBD1	NA	CASIGTGGLGYTF	TGTGCCAGCATCGGGACAGGGGGCTTGGGCTACACCTTC
TRBV5-4	TRBJ1-1	TRBD1	NA	CASSLTPGQHTEAFF	TGTGCCAGCAGCTTAACACCGGGACAGCACACTGAAGCTTTCTTT
TRBV7-8	TRBJ2-1	TRBD2	NA	CASSLDRGGVVYNEQFF	TGTGCCAGCAGCTTAGATCGGGGAGGGGTGGTTTACAATGAGCAGTTCTTC
TRBV7-8	TRBJ1-1	TRBD1	NA	CASSFPGQGLDTEAFF	TGTGCCAGCAGCTTTCCGGGACAGGGGTTGGACACTGAAGCTTTCTTT
TRBV11-2	TRBJ1-4	NA	NA	CASSSPQTAFNEKLFF	TGTGCCAGCAGCTCACCACAGACAGCTTTTAATGAAAAACTGTTTTTT
TRBV5-1	TRBJ1-4	TRBD1	NA	CASSLGQGGEKLFF	TGCGCCAGCAGCTTGGGACAGGGTGGGGAAAAACTGTTTTTT
TRBV19	TRBJ1-5	NA	once	CASSHQAQRNQPQHF	TGTGCCAGTAGTCACCAGGCACAGCGCAATCAGCCCCAGCATTTT
TRBV14	TRBJ1-2	TRBD1	NA	CASSQGPKGAHVGYTF	TGTGCCAGCAGCCAAGGGCCGAAGGGGGCCCACGTTGGCTACACCTTC
TRBV6-5	TRBJ2-3	NA	NA	CASTVDNPSTDTQYF	TGTGCCAGCACTGTAGATAATCCTAGCACAGATACGCAGTATTTT
TRBV19	TRBJ1-2	NA	NA	CASSLDWKNYGYTF	TGTGCCAGTTCCCTGGACTGGAAAAACTATGGCTACACCTTC
TRBV4-1	TRBJ1-1	NA	NA	CASSQDQSAWGAEAFF	TGCGCCAGCAGCCAAGACCAATCCGCCTGGGGGGCTGAAGCTTTCTTT